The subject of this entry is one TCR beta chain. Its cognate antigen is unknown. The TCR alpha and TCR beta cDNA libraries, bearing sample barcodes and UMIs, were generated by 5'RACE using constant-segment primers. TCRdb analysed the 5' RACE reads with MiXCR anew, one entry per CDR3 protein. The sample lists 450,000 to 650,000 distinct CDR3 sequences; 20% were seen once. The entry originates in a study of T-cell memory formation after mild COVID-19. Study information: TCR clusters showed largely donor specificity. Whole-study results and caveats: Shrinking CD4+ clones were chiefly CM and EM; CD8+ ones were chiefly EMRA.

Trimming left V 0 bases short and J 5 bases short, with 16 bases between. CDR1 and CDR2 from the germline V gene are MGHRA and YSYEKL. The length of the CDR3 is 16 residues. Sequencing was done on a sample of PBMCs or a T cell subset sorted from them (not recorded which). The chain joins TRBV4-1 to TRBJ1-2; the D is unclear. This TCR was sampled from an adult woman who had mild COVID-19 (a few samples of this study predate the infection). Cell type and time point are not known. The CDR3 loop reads CASSQDLVELVYGYTF. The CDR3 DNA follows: TGCGCCAGCAGCCAAGATCTAGTGGAGTTGGTGTATGGCTACACCTTC.